This T cell receptor (beta chain) derives from a study of blood T cell repertoires in COVID-19 (dated by TCRdb to the early 2020s). Looking at the study overall: Samples from collaborators originated in the United States, Italy and Spain and spanned both the acute and convalescent phases of COVID-19. The prospective study material was composed of cDNA or gDNA derived from T cells, B-cell-depleted T cells, or PBMCs. Subjects who had been exposed to COVID-19, were actively infected with it, or had recovered from it provided the deeply sampled blood TCRbeta repertoires that made up the dataset. A freely available public database, intended as a resource for researchers studying the immune response to SARS-CoV-2, is where the repertoires were released. Samples came from the ongoing ImmuneRACE study (first 160 participants) plus 1,254 subjects from 6 global collaborators. Sample metadata almost always included a de-identified subject ID, COVID-19 status, age in years and sex. HLA class I and class II types, where available, came from metadata supplied by the sample provider rather than from assay-based typing. General conclusions and limits of the study: The quantity of clinical and demographic metadata differed by source and by participant and was supplied without curation.

One collaborating source in Seattle enrolled patients while the patients were actively infected and followed the patients over time throughout the course of disease. Collaborating institutions collected whole blood in K2EDTA tubes following their own protocols. For TCRbeta analysis, collaborator samples were shipped as frozen whole blood, as isolated PBMCs, or as DNA extracted from either sample type. Note on this clone: No cognate antigen has been identified for it. No much larger clone is present one base from it, and per-base qualities are unavailable.

TCRbeta CDR3 regions were amplified from genomic DNA using the immunoSEQ Assay, a bias-controlled multiplex PCR. In the paper's pipeline: Nucleated cell counts per sample were estimated from amplification of reference gene primers within the assay. Sequence reads were collapsed and filtered to measure the absolute abundance of every unique TCRbeta CDR3 rearrangement. For each sample, productive Simpson clonality was calculated as the square root of Simpson's diversity index over productive rearrangements. Sourced from immuneACCESS, this table was stored by TCRdb with only in-frame sequences that have V and J called. A share of the clones is absent; for the studies checked, an unresolved V gene accounts for under half, and the remainder has no known explanation. V, J and clone size are taken as reported in that table, and D and trimming were inferred from the DNA itself. The sample table lists 250,000 to 400,000 clones, around 89% of them with a count of one. About 1.5% of the sample goes to the ten largest clones.

Trimmed from V: 1 base; trimmed from J: 0 bases; junction bases lacking a gene match: 5. CDR1 and CDR2 (SEHNR, FQNEAQ) derive from the germline V gene (reference sequence). Counted from cysteine to phenylalanine, this CDR3 has 16 amino acids. CDR3 DNA only is kept here, 48 bases in frame from base 1. Source material: peripheral blood. This receptor chain uses TRBV7-9 and TRBJ1-1; 7 bases in the middle match TRBD1. This receptor was identified in a woman aged 30 to 39 with COVID-19, enrolled during active disease. CDR3 region: CASSLDRDRLNTEAFF. At the DNA level, the sequence is TGTGCCAGCAGCTTAGACCGGGACAGACTGAACACTGAAGCTTTCTTT.